These 21 T cell receptor beta chains share one sample of origin, sequenced in a study of blood T cell repertoires in COVID-19. TCRdb keeps only in-frame clones here, not all; method: immunoSEQ multiplex PCR. The repertoire holds 180,000 or so clones, about 85% seen once, with roughly 7.3% in the top ten. The material sequenced was peripheral blood. These receptor sequences come from a woman aged 80 or older in a cohort sampled during active or convalescent COVID-19.

This clone was counted only a few times. The J gene is TRBJ1-3, the V gene TRBV9; D gene ambiguous. V was cut by 0 bases and J by 1 base, with 11 bases left in between. The CDR3 has 16 amino acids. The V gene's germline CDR1 is SGDLS and CDR2 YYNGEE. The CDR3 sequence: CASSVEGRRSGNTIYF. CDR3 DNA: TGTGCCAGCAGCGTAGAAGGGAGGAGGTCTGGAAACACCATATATTTT.

The J gene is TRBJ2-3, the V gene TRBV12-2; TRBD2 is the table's D call, not checked against the DNA. TRBV12-2 is annotated as a pseudogene. This CDR3 is 19 amino acids long. DNA of the CDR3: TGTGCAAGTCGCTCAACCGGGACTAGCGGGAGGGCCCCCACAGATACGCAGTATTTT. It yields the protein CASRSTGTSGRAPTDTQYF.

This clone showed up just once. The CDR3 is CASSTSGLAHGTDTQYF. Here the CDR3 DNA reads TGTGCCAGTAGCACTTCCGGGCTAGCGCACGGGACAGATACGCAGTATTTT. The chain employs TRBV19 and TRBJ2-3; TRBD2 is a possible D gene (6 bases). Trimming stripped 6 bases from V and 3 bases from J, with 22 bases between. Per the germline V gene, CDR1 is LNHDA and CDR2 is SQIVND (reference sequence). This CDR3 is 17 amino acids long.

This chain uses TRBV27 with TRBJ1-2; D perhaps matches TRBD1 (5 bases). Trimming removed 4 bases at V and 4 bases at J, with 19 bases between. CDR3 size: 16 residues. CDR1 is MNHEY and CDR2 is SMNVEV in the germline V gene (reference sequence). CDR3 loop: CASSSTRQSLGYGYTF. For the CDR3, the DNA is TGTGCCAGCAGTTCCACCCGACAGTCGCTGGGCTATGGCTACACCTTC.

This chain connects TRBV2 to TRBJ2-7; 9 bases align to TRBD1. With V trimmed by 6 bases and J by 3 bases, 3 bases remained unmatched. Looked up from germline, CDR1 is SNHLY and CDR2 is FYNNEI. The CDR3 covers 13 residues. This CDR3 is CASSLGQGYEQYV. Here the CDR3 DNA reads TGTGCCAGCAGCTTGGGACAGGGCTACGAGCAGTACGTC.

The J gene is TRBJ2-2, the V gene TRBV4-3; 9 positions match TRBD1. CDR3 size: 14 residues. Germline V CDR1 and CDR2: LGHNA, YSLEER. Losses at the gene ends were 3 bases for V and 6 bases for J; bases not matched to a gene: 2. CDR3 protein: CASSHRQGAGELFF. In nucleotides, the CDR3 is TGCGCCAGCAGCCACCGACAGGGGGCCGGGGAGCTGTTTTTT.

V gene TRBV6-2 or TRBV6-3 combines with J gene TRBJ1-5, with 9 bases that match TRBD1. Germline-derived CDR1 and CDR2 are MNHEY and SVGEGT. This CDR3 spans 15 amino acids. The J segment lost 2 bases and the V segment lost 5 bases, leaving 4 bases of the junction unmatched. The CDR3, as DNA: TGTGCCAGCAGTCAGGACAGGGGTCGCAATCAGCCCCAGCATTTT. This translates into CASSQDRGRNQPQHF.

The CDR3, as DNA: TGTGCCAGCTCACCAAGTGTCCGGCTAGCGGGAGGGGATACGCAGTATTTT. Encoded protein: CASSPSVRLAGGDTQYF. This chain joins TRBV18 and TRBJ2-3; 12 positions agree with TRBD2. CDR3 length: 17 residues. The trim removed 2 bases at V and 6 bases at J, leaving 9 bases unmatched. Germline V gene sequence: CDR1 KGHSH, CDR2 LQKENI.

This rearrangement joins TRBV3-1 (or the pseudogene TRBV3-2) to TRBJ2-2; D is uncertain. V was clipped by 0 bases and J by 7 bases, with 6 bases between them. Germline CDR1 is LGHDT and CDR2 is YNNKEL (reference sequence). CDR3 length: 13 residues. Here the CDR3 reads CASSQEVHGELFF. The CDR3 coding sequence is TGTGCCAGCAGCCAAGAAGTACACGGGGAGCTGTTTTTT.

The chain recombines TRBV5-1 with TRBJ2-3; D is perhaps TRBD2 (5 bases). CDR1 is SGHRS, CDR2 YFSETQ, per germline. The ends were cut back, 3 bases at V and 0 bases at J, with 14 bases in the middle. The CDR3 runs to 16 residues. The CDR3 nucleotides are TGCGCCAGCAGCTGGGGAGCTGATTCTAGCACAGATACGCAGTATTTT. Protein product: CASSWGADSSTDTQYF.

The CDR3 bases are TGTGCCAGCAGGTCTCAGGGTGAAGTGGGAGAGACCCAGTACTTC. As protein: CASRSQGEVGETQYF. The chain is built from TRBV5-4 and TRBJ2-5; weak D call: TRBD1 (5 bases). Looked up from germline, CDR1 is SGHNT and CDR2 is YYREEE (reference sequence). The CDR3 contains 15 residues. Trimming stripped 5 bases from V and 4 bases from J, with 18 bases between.

This clone was recorded a few times. Written as DNA, the CDR3 is TGTGCCAGCAGTAAACGGAGGGACAATCAGCCCCAGCATTTT. This sequence encodes CASSKRRDNQPQHF. The chain joins TRBV27 to TRBJ1-5; D unclear. Germline-derived CDR1 and CDR2 are MNHEY and SMNVEV (reference sequence). CDR3 length: 14 amino acids. V was pared by 5 bases and J by 3 bases, with 11 bases between.

The V gene is TRBV24-1, the J gene TRBJ2-5; D possibly corresponds to TRBD1 (5 bases). Deletions cut 3 bases from V and 5 bases from J, with 15 bases between. The germline V gene has CDR1 KGHDR and CDR2 SFDVKD. CDR3 length: 15 amino acids. DNA for the CDR3: TGTGCCACCAGTGATCCCGGACACTTGACGGAGACCCAGTACTTC. Encoded protein: CATSDPGHLTETQYF.

The V and J genes are TRBV28 and TRBJ1-2, with 8 bases identical to TRBD1. The V segment lost 4 bases and the J segment 4 bases; nucleotides outside the gene matches: 5. The CDR3 extends over 14 amino acids. Germline values: CDR1 MDHEN, CDR2 SYDVKM. CDR3 sequence (DNA): TGTGCCAGCAGTTCGCCGACAGGGGCCTATGGCTACACCTTC. As protein: CASSSPTGAYGYTF.

The V call is TRBV19, the J call TRBJ1-2, with D possibly TRBD1 on 5 matching bases. The CDR3 covers 15 residues. Trimming left V 8 bases short and J 2 bases short, with 18 bases between. Looked up from germline, CDR1 is LNHDA and CDR2 is SQIVND (reference sequence). Here the CDR3 reads CASSQTAYRNYGYTF. The CDR3 bases are TGTGCCAGTTCCCAGACAGCCTATCGAAACTATGGCTACACCTTC.

A note on this clone: The germline gene is not matched at one end of the junction; a read error may be the cause. The chain combines TRBV5-4 with TRBJ2-1; the D gene is possibly TRBD2 (7 bases). The CDR3 is made up of 16 amino acids. The germline V gene encodes CDR1 SGHNT and CDR2 YYREEE (reference sequence). CDR3 sequence: CASSGRGHLNYNELFF. CDR3 DNA sequence: TGTGCCAGCAGCGGGAGGGGACACCTCAATTACAATGAGCTGTTCTTC.

The chain is built from TRBV3-1 (or the pseudogene TRBV3-2) and TRBJ2-7; TRBD2 agrees at 12 bases. Germline assignment: CDR1 LGHDT and CDR2 YNNKEL (reference sequence). V lost 1 base, J lost 5 bases, and 9 bases stayed unmatched. The CDR3 sequence is 17 residues long. The CDR3 region is CASSQGLAGGPYNEQYF. CDR3 DNA sequence: TGTGCCAGCAGCCAAGGTCTAGCGGGGGGGCCTTACAACGAGCAGTACTTC.

The chain uses TRBV14 and TRBJ1-2; 9 bases align to TRBD1. Germline CDR1 and CDR2: SGHDN and FVKESK. Unmatched junction bases numbered 7, after V lost 1 base and J lost 4 bases. The CDR3 length is 16 residues. The CDR3 DNA reads as TGTGCCAGCAGCCAAGTTGGGACAGGGTATAGCTATGGCTACACCTTC. Protein sequence: CASSQVGTGYSYGYTF. Based on the CDR3 plus reference TRBV14 and TRBJ1-2, the full variable domain is EAGVTQFPSHSVIEKGQTVTLRCDPISGHDNLYWYRRVMGKEIKFLLHFVKESKQDESGMPNNRFLAERTGGTYSTLKVQPAELEDSGVYFCASSQVGTGYSYGYTFGSGTRLTVV.

This chain joins TRBV9 and TRBJ2-1; 9 bases map to TRBD2. There are 16 residues in the CDR3. Trimming took 0 bases from V and 8 from J; bases not matched to a gene: 9. CDR1 is SGDLS and CDR2 is YYNGEE in the germline V gene. The DNA for the CDR3 is TGTGCCAGCAGCGTAGTACGCGCGGGGGGGGCGGATGAGCAGTTCTTC. It encodes CASSVVRAGGADEQFF.

J is TRBJ2-2 and V is TRBV18, with 10 bases fitting TRBD1. This CDR3 is 15 amino acids long. V was clipped by 3 bases and J by 4 bases; unmatched bases: 2. Germline CDR1 and CDR2: KGHSH and LQKENI. The CDR3 DNA follows: TGTGCCAGCTCACCGGGACAGGGGCGCACCGGGGAGCTGTTTTTT. Translating gives CASSPGQGRTGELFF.

The chain uses TRBV7-8 and TRBJ1-4, with D possibly being TRBD1 (5 bases). Trimming left V 8 bases short and J 7 bases short, with 17 bases between. The CDR3 has 14 residues. Germline lookup yields CDR1 SGHVS and CDR2 FQNEAQ. This chain's CDR3 is CASSKRRDGEKLFF. The CDR3 DNA follows: TGTGCCAGCTCAAAGCGCAGGGATGGTGAAAAACTGTTTTTT.